A selection of T cell receptor beta chains follows, all from one sample in a study of patients and donors after allogeneic stem cell transplantation. MiXCR, applied by TCRdb to the RT-PCR reads, yields one record per CDR3 protein. The repertoire holds roughly 230,000 distinct CDR3 sequences, with 13% to 15% as singletons. The sequenced sample consisted of blood, either unsorted or a sorted T cell fraction (not recorded which). These receptors were taken from a human donor who was either an allogeneic HSCT recipient or a stem cell or donor lymphocyte infusion donor (not recorded which). It is not recorded whose cells these are; they may come from a transplant donor. Each CDR3 is given with its conserved first and last residue. A D gene is named only where the DNA matches it firmly. Clone size appears in some rows only: once, few, many, or a class for an expanded clone.

size,D,V,J,CDR3,DNA
.,.,TRBV5-5,TRBJ2-2,CASSPGLIHTGELFF,TGTGCCAGCAGCCCGGGGCTCATCCACACCGGGGAGCTGTTTTTT
.,.,TRBV6-1,TRBJ2-7,CASRLTSTLYEQYF,TGTGCCAGCCGTCTAACATCAACACTTTACGAGCAGTACTTC
.,.,TRBV4-3,TRBJ1-2,CASSHSDYYGYTF,TGCGCCAGCAGCCATTCCGACTACTATGGCTACACCTTC
few,.,TRBV6-6,TRBJ1-2,CASSYPYGYTF,TGTGCCAGCAGTTACCCATATGGCTACACCTTC
few,.,TRBV5-5,TRBJ2-2,CASKTFGNTGELFF,TGTGCCAGCAAAACTTTTGGTAACACCGGGGAGCTGTTTTTT
.,.,TRBV21-1,TRBJ2-1,CASSKKVAGDNEQFF,TGTGCCAGCAGCAAGAAAGTAGCGGGAGATAATGAGCAGTTCTTC
few,.,TRBV20-1,TRBJ1-2,CSATGTSYGYTF,TGCAGTGCAACCGGGACAAGTTATGGCTACACCTTC
many,TRBD1,TRBV7-9,TRBJ2-2,CASSLRGRHTGELFF,TGTGCCAGCAGCCTCAGGGGGCGTCACACCGGGGAGCTGTTTTTT
.,TRBD1,TRBV14,TRBJ2-2,CASSHRTGFNTGELFF,TGTGCCAGCAGCCATAGGACAGGATTTAACACCGGGGAGCTGTTTTTT
.,TRBD1,TRBV5-1,TRBJ2-7,CASSLSGTGGGEQYF,TGCGCCAGCAGCTTGAGCGGGACAGGGGGCGGCGAGCAGTACTTC
many,.,TRBV30,TRBJ2-7,CAWSVGGSSYEQYF,TGTGCCTGGAGTGTGGGGGGAAGCTCCTACGAGCAGTACTTC
few,TRBD2,TRBV20-1,TRBJ2-1,CSAGGGTSGGASSYNEQFF,TGCAGTGCTGGAGGAGGGACTAGCGGGGGGGCTAGCTCCTACAATGAGCAGTTCTTC
many,TRBD1,TRBV6-2/TRBV6-3,TRBJ1-1,CASSYARQGWTEAFF,TGTGCCAGCAGTTACGCGCGACAGGGATGGACTGAAGCTTTCTTT
many,.,TRBV7-2,TRBJ2-2,CASSQAGDTGELFF,TGTGCCAGCAGTCAAGCCGGAGATACCGGGGAGCTGTTTTTT
.,TRBD1,TRBV19,TRBJ1-5,CASSAQGANNQPQHF,TGTGCCAGTAGTGCACAGGGGGCGAATAATCAGCCCCAGCATTTT
few,TRBD2,TRBV27,TRBJ2-4,CASRPTRGGRNIQYF,TGTGCCAGCAGACCAACCCGGGGGGGACGAAACATTCAGTACTTC
many,.,TRBV3-1,TRBJ1-1,CASSPLGGGFMNTEAFF,TGTGCCAGCAGCCCCCTGGGGGGGGGATTCATGAACACTGAAGCTTTCTTT
few,.,TRBV7-9,TRBJ2-4,CASSVGIAKNIQYF,TGTGCCAGCAGCGTCGGGATAGCCAAAAACATTCAGTACTTC
few,.,TRBV20-1,TRBJ1-6,CSARDRGMSNSPLHF,TGCAGTGCTAGAGATAGGGGGATGAGTAATTCACCCCTCCACTTT
many,.,TRBV6-6,TRBJ1-3,CASSQGGGNTIYF,TGTGCCAGCAGCCAGGGAGGCGGAAACACCATATATTTT
.,TRBD2,TRBV20-1,TRBJ2-1,CSARLAGDNEQFF,TGCAGTGCTAGACTAGCGGGGGACAATGAGCAGTTCTTC
.,TRBD1,TRBV2,TRBJ2-7,CASRRSGQGASYEQYF,TGTGCCAGCAGGAGGTCGGGACAGGGGGCATCCTACGAGCAGTACTTC
many,.,TRBV5-1,TRBJ2-7,CASSRDSVSYEQYF,TGCGCCAGCAGCCGGGACTCCGTCTCCTACGAGCAGTACTTC
many,.,TRBV7-3,TRBJ1-5,CASSLSIGAPQHF,TGTGCCAGCAGCTTATCGATTGGGGCGCCCCAGCATTTT
few,.,TRBV19,TRBJ1-5,CASSIPKRGLNQPQHF,TGTGCCAGTAGTATCCCGAAGAGGGGTCTCAATCAGCCCCAGCATTTT
.,.,TRBV10-3,TRBJ2-7,CAIRSGQGTYEQYF,TGTGCCATCAGATCTGGTCAGGGGACCTACGAGCAGTACTTC
many,.,TRBV5-1,TRBJ1-1,CASSLGAPGDTEAFF,TGCGCCAGCAGCCTTGGGGCCCCCGGGGACACTGAAGCTTTCTTT
many,.,TRBV7-2,TRBJ2-1,CASSPADNEQFF,TGTGCCAGCTCCCCCGCAGACAATGAGCAGTTCTTC
many,.,TRBV12-3/TRBV12-4,TRBJ1-1,CASRSLRQNTEAFF,TGTGCCAGCAGATCCCTCCGACAGAACACTGAAGCTTTCTTT
many,.,TRBV9,TRBJ2-3,CASSADSSADTQYF,TGTGCCAGCAGCGCTGACTCTAGCGCCGATACGCAGTATTTT
many,TRBD2,TRBV12-3/TRBV12-4,TRBJ2-1,CASRGSGGAGEQFF,TGTGCCAGCAGGGGAAGCGGGGGGGCTGGTGAGCAGTTCTTC
.,.,TRBV6-2/TRBV6-3,TRBJ1-1,CASALGLEAFF,TGTGCCAGCGCCCTGGGACTAGAAGCTTTCTTT
.,.,TRBV6-2/TRBV6-3,TRBJ1-1,CASRRATEAFF,TGTGCCAGCAGGAGGGCCACTGAAGCTTTCTTT
many,.,TRBV5-6,TRBJ2-5,CASSRGRAIEETQYF,TGTGCCAGCAGCAGGGGGAGGGCGATCGAAGAGACCCAGTACTTC
few,.,TRBV7-9,TRBJ2-7,CASSSSMTPYEQYF,TGTGCCAGCAGCTCTAGTATGACCCCCTACGAGCAGTACTTC
many,.,TRBV29-1,TRBJ1-2,CSVEDLRGGYGYTF,TGCAGCGTTGAAGATCTGCGGGGGGGGTATGGCTACACCTTC
few,.,TRBV7-2,TRBJ2-7,CASSLRTSPGAEQYF,TGTGCCAGCAGCCTGCGGACGAGTCCCGGGGCGGAGCAGTACTTC
few,.,TRBV2,TRBJ2-7,CASYGQRSTYEQYF,TGTGCCAGCTACGGACAGCGGAGTACCTACGAGCAGTACTTC
.,.,TRBV30,TRBJ2-5,CAWSVKGGQETQYF,TGTGCCTGGAGTGTAAAGGGGGGACAAGAGACCCAGTACTTC
.,.,TRBV20-1,TRBJ2-4,CSARPGEGAKNIQYF,TGCAGTGCCCGTCCGGGAGAGGGGGCCAAAAACATTCAGTACTTC
.,TRBD2,TRBV11-1,TRBJ2-3,CASSPWGLAVTSTDTQYF,TGTGCCAGCAGCCCCTGGGGACTAGCGGTGACTTCCACAGATACGCAGTATTTT
.,TRBD1,TRBV7-3,TRBJ2-2,CASSPQKPLTGGLNTGELFF,TGTGCCAGCAGCCCCCAAAAGCCCCTAACAGGGGGCCTAAACACCGGGGAGCTGTTTTTT
many,.,TRBV4-2,TRBJ2-3,CASSQEGGGRSDTQYF,TGTGCCAGCAGCCAAGAAGGGGGAGGGAGGTCAGATACGCAGTATTTT
.,TRBD1,TRBV9,TRBJ1-4,CASSLQTGGNEKLFF,TGTGCCAGCAGCCTTCAGACAGGGGGAAATGAAAAACTGTTTTTT
.,.,TRBV30,TRBJ2-5,CAWSTPGTSSGETQYF,TGTGCCTGGAGTACCCCCGGGACCTCCAGTGGGGAGACCCAGTACTTC
.,TRBD1,TRBV7-2,TRBJ1-2,CASSFRGQSYGYTF,TGTGCCAGCAGCTTTAGGGGGCAGAGCTATGGCTACACCTTC
.,TRBD1,TRBV12-3/TRBV12-4,TRBJ2-7,CASRGQGAYEQYF,TGTGCCAGCCGTGGACAGGGGGCATACGAGCAGTACTTC
.,.,TRBV7-2,TRBJ2-7,CASGTASYEQYF,TGTGCCAGCGGGACTGCCTCCTACGAGCAGTACTTC
many,TRBD2,TRBV12-3/TRBV12-4,TRBJ2-3,CASSLGGGGTDTQYF,TGTGCCAGCAGTTTAGGCGGGGGTGGGACAGATACGCAGTATTTT
.,.,TRBV9,TRBJ1-2,CASSVDSGGYGYTF,TGTGCCAGCAGCGTAGATTCCGGGGGGTATGGCTACACCTTC
few,.,TRBV7-9,TRBJ1-4,CASSLVGGGKLFF,TGTGCCAGCAGCTTAGTAGGTGGTGGAAAACTGTTTTTT
few,.,TRBV6-5,TRBJ2-6,CASSYGFSGANVLTF,TGTGCCAGCAGTTACGGTTTCTCTGGGGCCAACGTCCTGACTTTC
many,.,TRBV12-3/TRBV12-4,TRBJ1-2,CASSLSGSNYGYTF,TGTGCCAGCAGTTTATCAGGGTCCAACTATGGCTACACCTTC
many,.,TRBV6-2/TRBV6-3,TRBJ2-1,CASSYMGDYNEQFF,TGTGCCAGCAGTTATATGGGGGATTACAATGAGCAGTTCTTC
.,.,TRBV6-1,TRBJ1-6,CASSLVRGNSPLHF,TGTGCCAGCAGCCTCGTGAGAGGAAATTCACCCCTCCACTTT
.,TRBD2,TRBV30,TRBJ2-3,CAWRAQLANPQYF,TGTGCCTGGAGGGCTCAACTAGCGAATCCGCAGTATTTT